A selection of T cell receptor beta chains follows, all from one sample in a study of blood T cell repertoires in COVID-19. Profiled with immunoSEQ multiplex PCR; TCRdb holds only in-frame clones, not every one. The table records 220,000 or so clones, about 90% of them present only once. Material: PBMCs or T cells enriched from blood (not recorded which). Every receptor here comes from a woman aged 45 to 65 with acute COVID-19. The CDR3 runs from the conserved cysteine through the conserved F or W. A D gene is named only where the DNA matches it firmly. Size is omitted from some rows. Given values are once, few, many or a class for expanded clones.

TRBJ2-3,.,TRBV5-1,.,TGCGCCAGTAGAAAAGGACTATTGAACACAGATACGCAGTATTTT,CASRKGLLNTDTQYF
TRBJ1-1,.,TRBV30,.,TGTGCCTGGAGTCAGTCTGAGAACACTGAAGCTTTCTTT,CAWSQSENTEAFF
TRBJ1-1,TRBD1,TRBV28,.,TGTGCCAGCATTCGACCGGGACAGGGGGCGAGGGAAGCTTTCTTT,CASIRPGQGAREAFF
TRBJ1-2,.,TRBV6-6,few,TGTGCCAGCAGTTACGATGGTAACTTCTATGGCTACACCTTC,CASSYDGNFYGYTF
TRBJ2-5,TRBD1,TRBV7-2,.,TGTGCCAGCAGCCCACGACAGGGGACCCAGTACTTC,CASSPRQGTQYF
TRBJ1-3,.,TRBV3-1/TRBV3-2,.,TGTGCCAGCAGCCAAGGGACAGCTGGAAACACCATATATTTT,CASSQGTAGNTIYF
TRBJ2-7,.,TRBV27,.,TGTGCCAGCAGTTTCCGACCGGGGGAGCAGTACTTC,CASSFRPGEQYF
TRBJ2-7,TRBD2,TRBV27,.,TGTGCCAGCAAGTTCCCGGGGGGGGAGCAGTACTTC,CASKFPGGEQYF
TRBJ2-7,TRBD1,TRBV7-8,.,TGTGCCAGCAACCGCGGACAGGGTAAATACGAGCAGTACTTC,CASNRGQGKYEQYF
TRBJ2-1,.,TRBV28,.,TGTGCCAGCAGTTTATTAGTGGGGGACACGAAGCAGTTCTTC,CASSLLVGDTKQFF
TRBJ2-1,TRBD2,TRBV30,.,TGTGCCTGGAGCGGACTAGCCCACTCCTACAATGAGCAGTTCTTC,CAWSGLAHSYNEQFF
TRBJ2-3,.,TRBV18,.,TGTGCCAGCTCACCATTCTACACAGATACGCAGTATTTT,CASSPFYTDTQYF
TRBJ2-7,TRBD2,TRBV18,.,TGTGCCAGCTCAGGTCCTGGACTAGCGGGAGTTACCTACGAGCAGTACTTC,CASSGPGLAGVTYEQYF
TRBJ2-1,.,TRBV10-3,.,TGTGCCATCAGTGGTCAGACAGATGAGCAGTTCTTC,CAISGQTDEQFF
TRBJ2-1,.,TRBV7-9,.,TGTGCCAGCAGCCCGTACCGGGGCTACAATGAGCAGTTCTTC,CASSPYRGYNEQFF
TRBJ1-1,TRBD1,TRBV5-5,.,TGTGCCAGCAGCCCCCGGGACAGGGTGACTGAAGCTTTCTTT,CASSPRDRVTEAFF
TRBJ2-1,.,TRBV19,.,TGTGCCAGTAGTATAGGGAGCGGAACCTACAATGAGCAGTTCTTC,CASSIGSGTYNEQFF
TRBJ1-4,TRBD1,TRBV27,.,TGTGCCAGCTCCTTCGACAGGGACAATGAAAAACTGTTTTTT,CASSFDRDNEKLFF
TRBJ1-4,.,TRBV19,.,TGTGCCAGTAGCTTTGTCTGGGAGGGAAAACTGTTTTTT,CASSFVWEGKLFF
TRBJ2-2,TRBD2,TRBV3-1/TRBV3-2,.,TGTGCCAGCAGCCTAGGACTAGCGGGAGCCGGGGAGCTGTTTTTT,CASSLGLAGAGELFF
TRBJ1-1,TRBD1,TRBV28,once,TGTGCCAGCAGCACAAACAGGGGGTGGTTTGAAGCTTTCTTT,CASSTNRGWFEAFF
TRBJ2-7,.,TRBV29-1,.,TGCAGCGTTGAAGACGGGACACTATCCTACGAGCAGTACTTC,CSVEDGTLSYEQYF
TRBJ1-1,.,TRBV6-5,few,TGTGCCAGCAGGATTACCACAAGGAGGGGCACTGAAGCTTTCTTT,CASRITTRRGTEAFF
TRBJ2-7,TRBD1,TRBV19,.,TGTGCCAGTAGTATAGAAACAGGGGGGTCCTACGAGCAGTACTTC,CASSIETGGSYEQYF
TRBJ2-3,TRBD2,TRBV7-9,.,TGTGCCAGCAGCTCTAGGGGAGGGTTAATGGGTACGCAGTATTTT,CASSSRGGLMGTQYF
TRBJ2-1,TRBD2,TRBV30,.,TGTGCCTGGAGTGACGGGACTAGCAATGAGCAGTTCTTC,CAWSDGTSNEQFF
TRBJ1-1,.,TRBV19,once,TGTGCCAGTACCCCTGCCGTTGGGGGGAATGAAGCTTTCTTT,CASTPAVGGNEAFF
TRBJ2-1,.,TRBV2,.,TGTGCCAGCAGTGCCCAAGCGAGTACTTCCTACAATGAGCAGTTCTTC,CASSAQASTSYNEQFF
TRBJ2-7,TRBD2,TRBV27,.,TGTGCCAGCAGCCGACGCCGGACTAGCGGGAGTTCCTACGAGCAGTACTTC,CASSRRRTSGSSYEQYF
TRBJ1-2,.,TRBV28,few,TGTGCCAGCAGACTCCCGGGGGGGGAAGGCTACACCTTC,CASRLPGGEGYTF
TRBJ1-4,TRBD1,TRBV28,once,TGTGCCAGCAGTCTCACAGGGGGCAGGGGTGAAAAACTGTTTTTT,CASSLTGGRGEKLFF
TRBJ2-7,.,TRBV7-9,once,TGTGCCAGCAGCTTAAGGCCTAGCGTCTACGAGCAGTACTTC,CASSLRPSVYEQYF
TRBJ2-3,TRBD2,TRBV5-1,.,TGCGCCAGCAGCGCCGGACTAGCGGGAAGCACAGATACGCAGTATTTT,CASSAGLAGSTDTQYF
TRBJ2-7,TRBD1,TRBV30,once,TGTGCCTGGAATGATCCGTGGGACAGGGGTTTCGGCGAGCAGTACTTC,CAWNDPWDRGFGEQYF
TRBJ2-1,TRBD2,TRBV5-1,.,TGCGCCAGCAGGGCTGACGGGACTACCTTGAATGAGCAGTTCTTC,CASRADGTTLNEQFF
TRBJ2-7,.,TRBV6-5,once,TGTGCCAGCAACCTTTTCGGGGAGGAGCAGTACTTC,CASNLFGEEQYF
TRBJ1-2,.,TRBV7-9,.,TGTGCCAGCAGACGGACAGATCTCTATGGCTACACCTTC,CASRRTDLYGYTF
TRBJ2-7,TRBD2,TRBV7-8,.,TGTGCCAGCAGCTTGACTAGCGGCTACGAGCAGTACTTC,CASSLTSGYEQYF
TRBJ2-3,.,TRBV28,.,TGTGCCAGCAGCCCCCTCGCATCTAACAGCACAGATACGCAGTATTTT,CASSPLASNSTDTQYF
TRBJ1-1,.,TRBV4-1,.,TGCGCCAGCAGCCCCCTAGAGGGAGTAGTGGGAGCTTTCTTT,CASSPLEGVVGAFF
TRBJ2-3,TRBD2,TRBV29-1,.,TGCAGCGTTGAAGGGGGTCTAGCGGGGGATTCTGATACGCAGTATTTT,CSVEGGLAGDSDTQYF
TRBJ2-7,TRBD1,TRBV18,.,TGTGCCAGCTCACCACCCGAGGGGACAGGGTCGCTAGAGCAGTACTTC,CASSPPEGTGSLEQYF
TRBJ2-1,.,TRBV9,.,TGTGCCAGCAGCGCTGAGGGTCGTCGGGAGAATGAGCAGTTCTTC,CASSAEGRRENEQFF
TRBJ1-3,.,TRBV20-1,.,TGCAGTGCTAGTGAGGGGAGTGGAAACACCATATATTTT,CSASEGSGNTIYF
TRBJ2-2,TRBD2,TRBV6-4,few,TGTGCCAGCAGTGACTCGAAACTAGCGGGAGCCCCCGGGGAGCTGTTTTTT,CASSDSKLAGAPGELFF
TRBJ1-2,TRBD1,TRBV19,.,TGTGCCAGTAGTACGGGGCCGGGACAGCGCTATGGCTACACCTTC,CASSTGPGQRYGYTF
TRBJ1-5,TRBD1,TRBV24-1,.,TGTGCCACCAGTGGCAGGGGGCGTCAGCCCCAGCATTTT,CATSGRGRQPQHF